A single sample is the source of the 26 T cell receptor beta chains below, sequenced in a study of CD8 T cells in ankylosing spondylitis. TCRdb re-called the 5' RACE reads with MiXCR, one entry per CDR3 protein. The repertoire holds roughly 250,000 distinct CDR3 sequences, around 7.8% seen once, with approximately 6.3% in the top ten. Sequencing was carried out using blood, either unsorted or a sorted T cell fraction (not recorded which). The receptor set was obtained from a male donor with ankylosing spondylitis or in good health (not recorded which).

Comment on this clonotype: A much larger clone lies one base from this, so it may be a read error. In DNA form, the CDR3 reads TGTGCCATCAGCCCGGGAGGGCTAGGCGATACGCAGTATTTT. It encodes CAISPGGLGDTQYF. This chain joins TRBV4-2 and TRBJ2-3; 8 nucleotides align to TRBD2. CDR3 length equals 14 residues. Germline lookup yields CDR1 LGHNA and CDR2 YNFKEQ.

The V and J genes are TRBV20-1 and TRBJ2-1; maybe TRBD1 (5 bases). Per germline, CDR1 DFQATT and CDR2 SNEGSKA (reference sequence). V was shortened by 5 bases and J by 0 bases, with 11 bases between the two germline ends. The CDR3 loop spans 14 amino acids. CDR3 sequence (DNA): TGCAGTGCTCCTGACAGTTACTCCTACAATGAGCAGTTCTTC. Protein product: CSAPDSYSYNEQFF.

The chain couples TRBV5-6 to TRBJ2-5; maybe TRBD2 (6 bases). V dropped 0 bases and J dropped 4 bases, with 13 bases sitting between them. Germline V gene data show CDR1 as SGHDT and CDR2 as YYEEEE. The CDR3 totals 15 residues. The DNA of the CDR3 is TGTGCCAGCAGCTTGGGTCGGGGGTTGGGAGAGACCCAGTACTTC. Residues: CASSLGRGLGETQYF. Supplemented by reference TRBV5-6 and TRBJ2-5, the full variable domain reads DAGVTQSPTHLIKTRGQQVTLRCSPKSGHDTVSWYQQALGQGPQFIFQYYEEEERQRGNFPDRFSGHQFPNYSSELNVNALLLGDSALYLCASSLGRGLGETQYFGPGTRLLVL.

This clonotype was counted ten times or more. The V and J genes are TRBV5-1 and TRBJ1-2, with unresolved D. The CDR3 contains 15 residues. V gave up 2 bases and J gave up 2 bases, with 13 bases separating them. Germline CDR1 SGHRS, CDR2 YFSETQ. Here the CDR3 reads CASSFLRDGNYGYTF. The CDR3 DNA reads TGCGCCAGCAGCTTCCTTCGAGACGGGAACTATGGCTACACCTTC.

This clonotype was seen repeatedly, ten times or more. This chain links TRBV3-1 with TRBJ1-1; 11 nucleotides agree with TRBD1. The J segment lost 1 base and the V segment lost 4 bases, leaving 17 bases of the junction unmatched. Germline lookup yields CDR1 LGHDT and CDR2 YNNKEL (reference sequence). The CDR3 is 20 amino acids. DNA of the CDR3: TGTGCCAGCAGCCCCCCCCAATCCGGGACAGGGGGATTTGGGAACACTGAAGCTTTCTTT. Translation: CASSPPQSGTGGFGNTEAFF. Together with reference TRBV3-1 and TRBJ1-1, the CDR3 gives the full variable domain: DTAVSQTPKYLVTQMGNDKSIKCEQNLGHDTMYWYKQDSKKFLKIMFSYNNKELIINETVPNRFSPKSPDKAHLNLHINSLELGDSAVYFCASSPPQSGTGGFGNTEAFFGQGTRLTVV.

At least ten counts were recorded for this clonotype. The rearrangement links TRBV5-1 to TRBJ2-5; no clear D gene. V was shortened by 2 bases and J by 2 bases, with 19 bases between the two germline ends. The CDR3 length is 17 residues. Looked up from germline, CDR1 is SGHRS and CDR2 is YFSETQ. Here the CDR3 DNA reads TGCGCCAGCAGCTTCGGTGACATAAGTCGCACGCAAGAGACCCAGTACTTC. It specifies CASSFGDISRTQETQYF.

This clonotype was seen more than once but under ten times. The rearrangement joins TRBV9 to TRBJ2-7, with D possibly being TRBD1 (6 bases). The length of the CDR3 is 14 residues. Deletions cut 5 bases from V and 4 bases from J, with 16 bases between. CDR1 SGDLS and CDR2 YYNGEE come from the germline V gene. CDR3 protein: CASSISQGQYEQYF. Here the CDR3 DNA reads TGTGCCAGCAGTATAAGTCAGGGGCAATACGAGCAGTACTTC. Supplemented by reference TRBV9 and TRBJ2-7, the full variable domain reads DSGVTQTPKHLITATGQRVTLRCSPRSGDLSVYWYQQSLDQGLQFLIQYYNGEERAKGNILERFSAQQFPDLHSELNLSSLELGDSALYFCASSISQGQYEQYFGPGTRLTVT.

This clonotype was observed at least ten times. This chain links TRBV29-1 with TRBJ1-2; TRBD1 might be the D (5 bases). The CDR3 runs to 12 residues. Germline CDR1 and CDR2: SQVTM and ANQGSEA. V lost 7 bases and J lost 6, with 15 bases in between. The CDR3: CSARGLPDGYTF. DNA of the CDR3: TGCAGCGCCCGGGGCCTTCCGGATGGCTACACCTTC.

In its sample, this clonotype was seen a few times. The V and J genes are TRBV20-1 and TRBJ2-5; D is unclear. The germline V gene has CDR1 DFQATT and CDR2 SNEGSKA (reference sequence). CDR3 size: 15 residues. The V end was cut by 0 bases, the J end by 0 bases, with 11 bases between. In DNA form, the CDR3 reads TGCAGTGCTAGAGATTACCCCGGAAACCAAGAGACCCAGTACTTC. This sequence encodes CSARDYPGNQETQYF.

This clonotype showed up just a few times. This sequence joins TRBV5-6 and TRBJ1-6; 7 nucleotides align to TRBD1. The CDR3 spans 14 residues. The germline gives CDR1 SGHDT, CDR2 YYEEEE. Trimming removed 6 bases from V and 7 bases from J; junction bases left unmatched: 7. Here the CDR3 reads CASTKGATNSPLHF. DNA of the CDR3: TGTGCCAGCACGAAGGGGGCGACGAATTCACCCCTCCACTTT.

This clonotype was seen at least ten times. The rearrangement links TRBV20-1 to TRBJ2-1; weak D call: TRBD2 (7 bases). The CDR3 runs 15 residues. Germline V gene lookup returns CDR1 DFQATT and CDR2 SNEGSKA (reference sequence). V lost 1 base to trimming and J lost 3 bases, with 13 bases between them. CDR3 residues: CSARVAGASYNEQFF. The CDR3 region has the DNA TGCAGTGCTAGAGTCGCGGGGGCCAGCTACAATGAGCAGTTCTTC.

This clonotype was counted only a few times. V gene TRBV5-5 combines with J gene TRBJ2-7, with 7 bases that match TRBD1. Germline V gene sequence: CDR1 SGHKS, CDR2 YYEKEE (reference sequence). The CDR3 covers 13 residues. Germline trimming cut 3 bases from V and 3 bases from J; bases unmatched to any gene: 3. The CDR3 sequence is CASSSDRDYEQYF. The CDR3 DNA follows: TGTGCCAGCAGCTCCGACAGGGACTACGAGCAGTACTTC.

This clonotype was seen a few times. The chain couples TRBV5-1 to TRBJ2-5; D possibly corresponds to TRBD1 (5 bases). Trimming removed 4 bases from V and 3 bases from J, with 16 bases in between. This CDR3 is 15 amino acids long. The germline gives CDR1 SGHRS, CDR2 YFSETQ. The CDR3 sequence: CASSPTLGREETQYF. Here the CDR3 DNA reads TGCGCCAGCAGCCCGACGCTGGGCAGGGAAGAGACCCAGTACTTC.

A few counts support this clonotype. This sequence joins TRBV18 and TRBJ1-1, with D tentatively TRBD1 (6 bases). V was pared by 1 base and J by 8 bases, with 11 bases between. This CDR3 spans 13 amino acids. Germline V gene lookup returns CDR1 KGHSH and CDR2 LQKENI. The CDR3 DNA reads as TGTGCCAGCTCACCACGGGAAGGGGGGGAAGCTTTCTTT. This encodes CASSPREGGEAFF.

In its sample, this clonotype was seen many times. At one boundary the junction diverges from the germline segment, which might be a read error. CDR3 in DNA: TGTGCCAGCAGCCTTACTAGCTCCCACAATGAGCAGTTCTTC. It specifies CASSLTSSHNEQFF. The chain recombines TRBV7-2 with TRBJ2-1; D perhaps matches TRBD2 (6 bases). This CDR3 region has 14 residues. Per germline, CDR1 SGHTA and CDR2 FQGNSA.

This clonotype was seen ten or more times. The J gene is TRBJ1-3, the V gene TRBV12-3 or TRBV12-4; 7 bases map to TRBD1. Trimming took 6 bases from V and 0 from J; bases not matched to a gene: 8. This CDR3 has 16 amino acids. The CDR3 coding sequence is TGTGCCAGCAGACCTACAGGGGCCCCCTCTGGAAACACCATATATTTT. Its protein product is CASRPTGAPSGNTIYF.

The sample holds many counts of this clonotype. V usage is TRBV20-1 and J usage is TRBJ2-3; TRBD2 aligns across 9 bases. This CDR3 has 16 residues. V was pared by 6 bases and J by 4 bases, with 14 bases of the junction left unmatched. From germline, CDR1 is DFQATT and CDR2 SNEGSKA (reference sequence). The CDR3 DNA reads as TGCAGTGCCACCACCGCGGAGCGGGGGGACCCAGATACGCAGTATTTT. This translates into CSATTAERGDPDTQYF.

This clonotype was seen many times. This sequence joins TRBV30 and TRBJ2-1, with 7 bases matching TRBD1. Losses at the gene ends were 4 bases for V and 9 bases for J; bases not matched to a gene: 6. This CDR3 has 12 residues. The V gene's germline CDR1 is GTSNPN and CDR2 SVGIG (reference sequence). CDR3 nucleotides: TGTGCCTGGAAGGGGACAGTCACTGAGCAGTTCTTC. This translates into CAWKGTVTEQFF.

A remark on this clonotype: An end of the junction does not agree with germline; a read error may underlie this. CDR3: CASSMSRASYNEQIF. CDR3 in DNA: TGTGCCAGTAGTATGTCTCGTGCTTCCTACAATGAGCAGATCTTC. V and J are TRBV19 and TRBJ2-1; D remains unclear. Germline assignment: CDR1 LNHDA and CDR2 SQIVND (reference sequence). The CDR3 spans 15 residues.

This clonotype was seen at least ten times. CDR3 region: CASRPDSTDTQYF. CDR3 nucleotide sequence: TGTGCCAGCAGACCTGACAGCACAGATACGCAGTATTTT. This chain uses TRBV28 with TRBJ2-3; no clear D. CDR1 MDHEN and CDR2 SYDVKM come from the germline V gene. The CDR3 sequence is 13 residues long. V lost 6 bases and J lost 0, with 7 bases in between.

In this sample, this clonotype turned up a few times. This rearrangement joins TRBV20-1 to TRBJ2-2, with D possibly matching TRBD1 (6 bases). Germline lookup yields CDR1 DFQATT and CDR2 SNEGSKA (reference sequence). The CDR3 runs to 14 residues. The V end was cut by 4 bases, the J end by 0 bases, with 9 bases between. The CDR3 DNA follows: TGCAGTGCTATGGGGACATCGAACACCGGGGAGCTGTTTTTT. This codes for CSAMGTSNTGELFF.

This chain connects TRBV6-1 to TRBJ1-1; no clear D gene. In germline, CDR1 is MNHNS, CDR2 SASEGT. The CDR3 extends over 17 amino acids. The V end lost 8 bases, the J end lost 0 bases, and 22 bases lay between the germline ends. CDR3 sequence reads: CASGNITSPSMNTEAFF. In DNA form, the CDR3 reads TGTGCCAGCGGCAACATAACGAGCCCCTCAATGAACACTGAAGCTTTCTTT.

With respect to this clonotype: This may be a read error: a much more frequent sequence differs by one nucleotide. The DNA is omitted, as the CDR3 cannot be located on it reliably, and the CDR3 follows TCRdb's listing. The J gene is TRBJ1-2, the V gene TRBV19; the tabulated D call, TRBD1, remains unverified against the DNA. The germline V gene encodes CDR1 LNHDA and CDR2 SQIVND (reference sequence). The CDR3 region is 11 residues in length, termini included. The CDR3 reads CGSGPNYGCTF.

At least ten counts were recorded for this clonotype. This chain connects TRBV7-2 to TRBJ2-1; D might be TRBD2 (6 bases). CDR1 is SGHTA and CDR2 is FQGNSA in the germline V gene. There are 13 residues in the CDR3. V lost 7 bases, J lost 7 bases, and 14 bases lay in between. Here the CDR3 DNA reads TGTGCCAGCAACGGAGGGAACGGGAATGAGCAGTTCTTC. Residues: CASNGGNGNEQFF.

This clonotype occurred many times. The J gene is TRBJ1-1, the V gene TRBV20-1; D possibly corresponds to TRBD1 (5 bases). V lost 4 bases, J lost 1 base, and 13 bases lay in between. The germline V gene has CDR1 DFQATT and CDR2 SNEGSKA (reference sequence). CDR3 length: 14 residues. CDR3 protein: CSATKGIRNTEAFF. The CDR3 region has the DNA TGCAGTGCTACAAAGGGGATCCGGAACACTGAAGCTTTCTTT.

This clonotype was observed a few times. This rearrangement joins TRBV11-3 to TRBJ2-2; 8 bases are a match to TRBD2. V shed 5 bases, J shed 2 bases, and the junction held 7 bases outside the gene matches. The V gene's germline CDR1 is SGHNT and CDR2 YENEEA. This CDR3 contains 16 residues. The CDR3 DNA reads TGTGCCAGCAGCCCACTAGCGGAAGGCAACACCGGGGAGCTGTTTTTT. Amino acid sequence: CASSPLAEGNTGELFF.